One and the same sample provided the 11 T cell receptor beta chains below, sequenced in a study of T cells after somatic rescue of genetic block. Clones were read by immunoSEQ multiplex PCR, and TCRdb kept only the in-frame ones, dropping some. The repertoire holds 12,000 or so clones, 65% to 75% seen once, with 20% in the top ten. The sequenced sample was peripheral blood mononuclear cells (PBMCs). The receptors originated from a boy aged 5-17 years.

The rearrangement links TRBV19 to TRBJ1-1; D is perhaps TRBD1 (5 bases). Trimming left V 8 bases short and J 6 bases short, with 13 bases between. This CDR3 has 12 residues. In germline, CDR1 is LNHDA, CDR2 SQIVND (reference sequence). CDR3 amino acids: CASRGGMSEAFF. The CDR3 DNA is TGTGCCAGTCGGGGGGGGATGTCTGAAGCTTTCTTT.

In nucleotides, the CDR3 is TGTGCCAGCATGAGAGGGACAGGTGTCTCTGAAGCTTTCTTT. Its protein is CASMRGTGVSEAFF. The chain joins TRBV6-5 to TRBJ1-1, with 8 positions matching TRBD1. This CDR3 spans 14 amino acids. Germline V gives CDR1 MNHEY, CDR2 SVGAGI. V shed 7 bases, J shed 6 bases, and the junction held 10 bases outside the gene matches.

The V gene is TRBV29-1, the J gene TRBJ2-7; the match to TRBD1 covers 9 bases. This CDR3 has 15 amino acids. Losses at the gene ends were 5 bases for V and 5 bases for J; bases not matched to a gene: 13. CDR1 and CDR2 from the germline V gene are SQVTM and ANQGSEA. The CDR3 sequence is CSVHDFGTGSHEQYF. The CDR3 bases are TGCAGCGTTCACGACTTCGGGACAGGGAGCCACGAGCAGTACTTC.

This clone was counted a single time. In DNA form, the CDR3 reads TGTGCCAGTAGTATCGCCGCCGGACTACCATACTCCTACGAGCAGTACTTC. Translated: CASSIAAGLPYSYEQYF. The rearrangement uses TRBV19 and TRBJ2-7; a weak D match, TRBD2 (6 bases). Per the germline V gene, CDR1 is LNHDA and CDR2 is SQIVND (reference sequence). The CDR3 is made up of 17 amino acids. Between the trimmed V and J ends, which lost 3 bases and 0 bases, there was a span of 18 bases.

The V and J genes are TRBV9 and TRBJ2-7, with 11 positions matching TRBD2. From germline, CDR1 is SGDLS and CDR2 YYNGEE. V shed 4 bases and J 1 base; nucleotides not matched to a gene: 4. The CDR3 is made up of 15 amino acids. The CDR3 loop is CASSYGTSGSYEQYF. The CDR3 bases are TGTGCCAGCAGCTACGGGACTAGCGGATCCTACGAGCAGTACTTC.

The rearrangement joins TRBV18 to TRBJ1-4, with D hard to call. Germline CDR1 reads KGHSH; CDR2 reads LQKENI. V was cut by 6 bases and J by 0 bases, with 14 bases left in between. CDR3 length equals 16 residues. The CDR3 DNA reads TGTGCCAGCTCCCATACTTTCAATCCAACTAATGAAAAACTGTTTTTT. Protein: CASSHTFNPTNEKLFF.

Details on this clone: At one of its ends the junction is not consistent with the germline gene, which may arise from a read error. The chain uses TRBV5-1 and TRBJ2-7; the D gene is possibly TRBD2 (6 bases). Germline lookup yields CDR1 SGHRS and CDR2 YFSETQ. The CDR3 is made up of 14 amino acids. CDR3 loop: CASSHLAGSYEQYF. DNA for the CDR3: TGCGCCAGCAGCCACCTGGCGGGGTCCTATGAGCAGTACTTC.

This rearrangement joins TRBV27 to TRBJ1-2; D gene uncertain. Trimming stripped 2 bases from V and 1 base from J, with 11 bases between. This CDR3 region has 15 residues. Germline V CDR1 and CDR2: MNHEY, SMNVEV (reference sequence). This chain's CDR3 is CASSLPRTFNYGYTF. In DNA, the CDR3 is TGTGCCAGCAGTTTACCTCGAACTTTTAACTATGGCTACACCTTC.

In DNA form, the CDR3 reads TGTGCCAGCAGTTTATGGAGGGGGCCCCTTGGGAACACTGAAGCTTTCTTT. Translating it yields CASSLWRGPLGNTEAFF. The chain uses TRBV28 and TRBJ1-1; 7 bases agree with TRBD1. The CDR3 spans 17 residues. Germline V gene lookup returns CDR1 MDHEN and CDR2 SYDVKM. V trimming: 0 bases; J trimming: 1 base; junction bases outside the gene matches: 8.

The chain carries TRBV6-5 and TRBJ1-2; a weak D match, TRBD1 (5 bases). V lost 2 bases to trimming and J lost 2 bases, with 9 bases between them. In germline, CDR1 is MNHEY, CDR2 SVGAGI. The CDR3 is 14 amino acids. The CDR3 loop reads CASSYEGANYGYTF. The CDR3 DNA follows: TGTGCCAGCAGTTACGAAGGGGCCAACTATGGCTACACCTTC.

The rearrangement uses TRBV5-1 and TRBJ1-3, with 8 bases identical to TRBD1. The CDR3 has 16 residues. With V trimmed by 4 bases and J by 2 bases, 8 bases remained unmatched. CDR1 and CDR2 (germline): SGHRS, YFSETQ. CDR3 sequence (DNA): TGCGCCAGCAGCCGGTTAGCCAGGGGGCCTGGAAACACCATATATTTT. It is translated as CASSRLARGPGNTIYF.